This record covers a single T cell receptor beta chain. The antigen remains unidentified. The CDR3 covers 17 residues. Trimming at V came to 2 bases and at J to 6 bases, leaving 9 bases not matched to a gene. Germline CDR1 SGHRS, CDR2 YFSETQ. This record comes from a study of siplizumab effects on memory and regulatory T cells. Study-wide results and limits: Among alloreactive clones, only a minor fraction mapped to unstimulated subsets. Naive T cells seemed more diverse than memory cells and seemed major alloresponse contributors. Researchers could not give a naive or memory phenotype to roughly 75-95% of proliferating CD4+ or CD8+ clones.

Profiled with immunoSEQ multiplex PCR; TCRdb holds only in-frame clones, not every one. The repertoire holds roughly 100,000 clones, with roughly 90% as singletons. V usage is TRBV5-1 and J usage is TRBJ2-2, with TRBD2 matching 11 bases. The TCR comes from a human donor in good health. Source material: CD4+ T cells sorted from blood. The CDR3 is CASSLETSGRGSGELFF. The CDR3 DNA is TGCGCCAGCAGCTTAGAAACTAGCGGGAGAGGTTCCGGGGAGCTGTTTTTT.